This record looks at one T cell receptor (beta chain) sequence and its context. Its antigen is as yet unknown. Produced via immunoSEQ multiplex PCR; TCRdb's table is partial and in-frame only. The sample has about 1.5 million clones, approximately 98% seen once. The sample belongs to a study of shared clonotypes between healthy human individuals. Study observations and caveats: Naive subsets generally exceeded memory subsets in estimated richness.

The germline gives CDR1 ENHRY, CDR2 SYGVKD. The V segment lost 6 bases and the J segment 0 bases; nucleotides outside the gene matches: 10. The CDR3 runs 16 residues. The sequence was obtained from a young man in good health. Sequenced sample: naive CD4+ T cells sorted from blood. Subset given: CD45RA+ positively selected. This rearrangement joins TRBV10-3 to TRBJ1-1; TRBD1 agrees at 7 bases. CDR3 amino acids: CAISGGPGQMNTEAFF. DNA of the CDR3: TGTGCCATCAGCGGAGGGCCGGGACAGATGAACACTGAAGCTTTCTTT.